Listed below are T cell receptor beta chains from one sample, sequenced in a study of cytomegalovirus exposure and HLA in healthy donors. Produced via immunoSEQ multiplex PCR; TCRdb's table is partial and in-frame only. The ten most abundant clones cover roughly 2% of a sample with just over 150,000 clones. The sequenced material came from PBMCs. These receptors all come from a man aged 30 to 39 in good health and CMV-seronegative. Both conserved end residues are part of each CDR3. D genes are given only for firm matches.

d_gene	v_gene	j_gene	CDR3nt	CDR3aa
TRBD2	TRBV5-1	TRBJ2-7	TGCGCCAGCAGCCGTGGACTAGCCCTTTACGAGCAGTACTTC	CASSRGLALYEQYF
TRBD2	TRBV14	TRBJ2-1	TGTGCCAGCAGCCAAGATCCTAGCGGGAATTACAATGAGCAGTTCTTC	CASSQDPSGNYNEQFF
.	TRBV7-2	TRBJ2-7	TGTGCCAGCAGCGTGCAACAGGGAATTTCCTACGAGCAGTACTTC	CASSVQQGISYEQYF
.	TRBV6-5	TRBJ1-1	TGTGCCAGCAATCCCGCTGGAGGGAACACTGAAGCTTTCTTT	CASNPAGGNTEAFF
.	TRBV10-3	TRBJ1-1	TGTGCCACCCAAACGACACCGAACACTGAAGCTTTCTTT	CATQTTPNTEAFF
.	TRBV19	TRBJ1-3	TGTGCCAGTAGTAATACAGGCCCTGGAAACACCATATATTTT	CASSNTGPGNTIYF
.	TRBV5-1	TRBJ2-7	TGCGCCAGCAGCGTCAAGCCGGGTTACGAGCAGTACTTC	CASSVKPGYEQYF
TRBD2	TRBV5-6	TRBJ2-2	TGTGCCAGCAGCTCCCGGCAGGGAGCGGGAGGGCCGGGCACCGGGGAGCTGTTTTTT	CASSSRQGAGGPGTGELFF
TRBD2	TRBV7-9	TRBJ2-7	TGTGCCAGCAGCTTAAGCGGGACGGTTGCCTACGAGCAGTACTTC	CASSLSGTVAYEQYF
.	TRBV7-9	TRBJ1-2	TGTGCCAGCAGCCCGGGGTGGGACGGACAGACTAACTATGGCTACACCTTC	CASSPGWDGQTNYGYTF
TRBD2	TRBV7-2	TRBJ2-1	TGTGCCAGCAGCTTAGAAGGTAGCGGGAACAATGAGCAGTTCTTC	CASSLEGSGNNEQFF
.	TRBV2	TRBJ1-5	TGTGCCAGCAGCCTCCAGGGAAACAGCAATCAGCCCCAGCATTTT	CASSLQGNSNQPQHF
.	TRBV7-8	TRBJ2-7	TGTGCCAGCAGCACCACTGTTATTCACGAGCAGTACTTC	CASSTTVIHEQYF
.	TRBV29-1	TRBJ1-1	TGCAGCGTTGGAAATGGGGAGACTGAAGCTTTCTTT	CSVGNGETEAFF
TRBD2	TRBV27	TRBJ2-1	TGTGCCAGCAGTTTTAGGGCTAGCGGGAGTAGCTACAATGAGCAGTTCTTC	CASSFRASGSSYNEQFF
.	TRBV28	TRBJ1-4	TGTGCCAGCAGTTATAATAGGGGCCGAGGTGAAAAACTGTTTTTT	CASSYNRGRGEKLFF
TRBD1	TRBV11-3	TRBJ1-2	TGTGCCAGCAGCTTAGGTCCGCCGGGACAGGGTAGCTATGGCTACACCTTC	CASSLGPPGQGSYGYTF
TRBD2	TRBV6-5	TRBJ2-7	TGTGCCAGCGCAAAAACTAGCGGACCTTCCTACGAGCAGTACTTC	CASAKTSGPSYEQYF
TRBD1	TRBV7-9	TRBJ2-3	TGTGCCAGCAGCTTAGCAGGGGGCTCGACAGATACGCAGTATTTT	CASSLAGGSTDTQYF
.	TRBV6-1	TRBJ1-1	TGTGCCAGCAGTGCCCTCAGGGCGAACACTGAAGCTTTCTTT	CASSALRANTEAFF
TRBD2	TRBV4-1	TRBJ2-3	TGCGCCAGCAGCTGGCTAGCGGGAGGCACAGATACGCAGTATTTT	CASSWLAGGTDTQYF
.	TRBV6-5	TRBJ1-2	TGTGCCAGCAGTTACTCGACAGTTACTAACTATGACTACACCTTC	CASSYSTVTNYDYTF
.	TRBV27	TRBJ1-4	TGTGCCAGCAGCGAGGGCATCACGACAAAACTGTTTTTT	CASSEGITTKLFF
TRBD2	TRBV5-5	TRBJ2-2	TGTGCCAGCAGGAGGTGGGGACTAACGAACACCGGGGAGCTGTTTTTT	CASRRWGLTNTGELFF
TRBD2	TRBV7-9	TRBJ2-3	TGTGCCAGCATAGTTTGGACTAGCGGAAGCACAGATACGCAGTATTTT	CASIVWTSGSTDTQYF
.	TRBV23-1	TRBJ1-2	TGCGCCAGCAGTCAATTGTGGGGCATAGGCTATGGCTACACCTTC	CASSQLWGIGYGYTF
.	TRBV7-8	TRBJ2-7	TGTGCCAGCAGCTTAAACGAGGCCTACGAGCAGTACTTC	CASSLNEAYEQYF
.	TRBV14	TRBJ1-2	TGTGCCAGCAGCCCCTCCCCAGGGATAGGCTACACCTTC	CASSPSPGIGYTF
TRBD2	TRBV5-4	TRBJ2-3	TGTGCCAGCAGCGTCGGACTAGCGGGGAGCACAGATACGCAGTATTTT	CASSVGLAGSTDTQYF